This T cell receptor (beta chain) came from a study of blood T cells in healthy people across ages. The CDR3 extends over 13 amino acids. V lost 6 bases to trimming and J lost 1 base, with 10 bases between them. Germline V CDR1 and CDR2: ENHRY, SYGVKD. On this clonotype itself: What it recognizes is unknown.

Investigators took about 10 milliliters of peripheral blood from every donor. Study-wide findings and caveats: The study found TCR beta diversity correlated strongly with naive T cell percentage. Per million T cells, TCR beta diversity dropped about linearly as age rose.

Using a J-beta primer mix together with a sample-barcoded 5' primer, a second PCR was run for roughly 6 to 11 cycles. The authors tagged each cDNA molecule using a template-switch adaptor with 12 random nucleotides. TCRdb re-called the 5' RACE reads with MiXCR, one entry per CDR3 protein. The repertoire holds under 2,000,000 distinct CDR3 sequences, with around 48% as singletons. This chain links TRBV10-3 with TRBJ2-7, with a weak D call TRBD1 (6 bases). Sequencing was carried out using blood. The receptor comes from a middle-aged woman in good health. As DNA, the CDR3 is TGTGCCATCAGATCAACAGGGTCCTACGAGCAGTACTTC. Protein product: CAIRSTGSYEQYF.